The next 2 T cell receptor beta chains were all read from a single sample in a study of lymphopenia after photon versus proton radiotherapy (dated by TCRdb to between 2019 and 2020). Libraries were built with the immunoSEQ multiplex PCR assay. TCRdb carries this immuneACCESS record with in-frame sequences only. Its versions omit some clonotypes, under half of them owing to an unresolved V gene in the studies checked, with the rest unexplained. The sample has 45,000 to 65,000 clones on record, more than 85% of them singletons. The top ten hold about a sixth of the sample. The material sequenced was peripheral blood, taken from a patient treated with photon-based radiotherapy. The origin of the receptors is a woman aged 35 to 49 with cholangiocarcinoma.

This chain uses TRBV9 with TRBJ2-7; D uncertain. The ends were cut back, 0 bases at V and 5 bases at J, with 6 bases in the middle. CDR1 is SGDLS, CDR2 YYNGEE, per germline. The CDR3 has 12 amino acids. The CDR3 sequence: CASSVASDEQYF. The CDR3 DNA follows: TGTGCCAGCAGCGTAGCTTCAGACGAGCAGTACTTC.

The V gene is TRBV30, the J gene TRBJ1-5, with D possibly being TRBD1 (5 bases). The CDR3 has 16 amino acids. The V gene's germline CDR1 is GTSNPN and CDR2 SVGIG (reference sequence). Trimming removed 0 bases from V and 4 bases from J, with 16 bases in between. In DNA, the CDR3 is TGTGCCTGGAGTGTATATGGAGGGCAGGGAAATCAGCCCCAGCATTTT. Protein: CAWSVYGGQGNQPQHF.